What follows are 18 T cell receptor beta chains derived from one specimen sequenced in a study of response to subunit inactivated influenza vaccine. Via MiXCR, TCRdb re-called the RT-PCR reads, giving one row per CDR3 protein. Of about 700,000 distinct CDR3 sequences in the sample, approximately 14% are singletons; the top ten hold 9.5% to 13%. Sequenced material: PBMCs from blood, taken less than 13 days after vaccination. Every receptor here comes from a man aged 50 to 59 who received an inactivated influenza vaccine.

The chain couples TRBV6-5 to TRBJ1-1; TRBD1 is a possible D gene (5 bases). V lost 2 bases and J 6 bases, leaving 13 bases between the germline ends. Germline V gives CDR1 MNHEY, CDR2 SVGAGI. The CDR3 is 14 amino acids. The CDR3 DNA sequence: TGTGCCAGCAGTTACGGTCAGGGAGGGTCTGAAGCTTTCTTT. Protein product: CASSYGQGGSEAFF.

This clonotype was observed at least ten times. CDR3 DNA: TGTGCCATCAGTGAGCCGGTTCGGAGAGAGCAGTACTTC. This sequence encodes CAISEPVRREQYF. The chain uses TRBV10-3 and TRBJ2-7; D ambiguous. Germline V CDR1 and CDR2: ENHRY, SYGVKD. CDR3 size: 13 residues. Trimming removed 2 bases from V and 7 bases from J, with 12 bases in between.

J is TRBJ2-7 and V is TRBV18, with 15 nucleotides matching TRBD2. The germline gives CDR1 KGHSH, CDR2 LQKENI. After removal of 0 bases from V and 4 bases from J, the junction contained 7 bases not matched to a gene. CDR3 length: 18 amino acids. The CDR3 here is CASSPPGLAGGRLYEQYF. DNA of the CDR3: TGTGCCAGCTCACCACCGGGACTAGCGGGAGGACGGCTATACGAGCAGTACTTC.

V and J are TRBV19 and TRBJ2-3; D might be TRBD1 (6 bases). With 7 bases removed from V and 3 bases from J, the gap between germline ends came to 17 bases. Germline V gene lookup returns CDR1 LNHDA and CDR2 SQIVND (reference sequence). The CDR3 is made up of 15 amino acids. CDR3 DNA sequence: TGTGCCAGTATGGAGACAGGTCGAGGGACAGATACGCAGTATTTT. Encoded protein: CASMETGRGTDTQYF.

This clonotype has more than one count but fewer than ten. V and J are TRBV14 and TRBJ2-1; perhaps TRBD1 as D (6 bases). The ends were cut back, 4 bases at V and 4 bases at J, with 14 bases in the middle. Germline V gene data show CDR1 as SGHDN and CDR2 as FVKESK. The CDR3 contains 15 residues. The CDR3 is CASSPLGRGYNEQFF. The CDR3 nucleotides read TGTGCCAGCAGCCCCCTGGGCAGGGGTTACAATGAGCAGTTCTTC.

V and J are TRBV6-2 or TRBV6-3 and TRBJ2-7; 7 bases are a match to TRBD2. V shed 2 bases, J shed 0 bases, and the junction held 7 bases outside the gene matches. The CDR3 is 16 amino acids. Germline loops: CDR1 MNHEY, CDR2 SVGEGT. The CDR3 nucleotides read TGTGCCAGCAGTTACAGACTAGCTCACCCCTCCTACGAGCAGTACTTC. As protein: CASSYRLAHPSYEQYF.

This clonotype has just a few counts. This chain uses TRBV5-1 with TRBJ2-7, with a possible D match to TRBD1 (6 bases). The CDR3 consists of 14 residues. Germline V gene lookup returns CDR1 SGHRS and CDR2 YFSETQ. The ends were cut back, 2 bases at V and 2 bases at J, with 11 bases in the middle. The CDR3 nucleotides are TGCGCCAGCAGCTTTCTGGACAGCCCCTACGAGCAGTACTTC. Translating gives CASSFLDSPYEQYF.

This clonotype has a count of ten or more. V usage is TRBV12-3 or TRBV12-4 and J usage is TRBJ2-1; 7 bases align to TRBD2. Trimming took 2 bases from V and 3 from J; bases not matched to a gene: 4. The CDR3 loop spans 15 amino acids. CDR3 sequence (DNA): TGTGCCAGCAGTTTATGGCGGGGGAACTACAATGAGCAGTTCTTC. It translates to CASSLWRGNYNEQFF.

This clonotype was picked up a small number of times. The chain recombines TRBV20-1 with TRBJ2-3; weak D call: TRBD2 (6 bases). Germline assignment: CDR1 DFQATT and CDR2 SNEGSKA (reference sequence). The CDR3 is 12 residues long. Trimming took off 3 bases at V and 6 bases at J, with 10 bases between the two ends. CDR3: CSASGSWDTQYF. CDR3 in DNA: TGCAGTGCTAGCGGGAGCTGGGATACGCAGTATTTT.

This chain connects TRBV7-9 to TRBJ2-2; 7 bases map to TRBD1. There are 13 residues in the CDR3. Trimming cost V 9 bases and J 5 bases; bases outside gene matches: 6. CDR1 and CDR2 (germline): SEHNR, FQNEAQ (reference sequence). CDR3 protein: CASDRADTGELFF. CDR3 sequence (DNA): TGTGCCAGTGACAGGGCGGATACCGGGGAGCTGTTTTTT.

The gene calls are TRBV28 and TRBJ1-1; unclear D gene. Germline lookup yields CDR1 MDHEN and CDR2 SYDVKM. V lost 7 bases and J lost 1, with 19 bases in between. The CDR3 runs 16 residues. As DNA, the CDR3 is TGTGCCAGCAATTTCGGGAGGGCCCGACAGAACACTGAAGCTTTCTTT. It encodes CASNFGRARQNTEAFF.

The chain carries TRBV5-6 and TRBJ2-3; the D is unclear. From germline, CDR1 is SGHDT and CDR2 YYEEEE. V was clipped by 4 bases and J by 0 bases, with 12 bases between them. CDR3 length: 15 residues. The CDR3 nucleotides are TGTGCCAGCAGCCCCTACCTCTTAAGCACAGATACGCAGTATTTT. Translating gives CASSPYLLSTDTQYF.

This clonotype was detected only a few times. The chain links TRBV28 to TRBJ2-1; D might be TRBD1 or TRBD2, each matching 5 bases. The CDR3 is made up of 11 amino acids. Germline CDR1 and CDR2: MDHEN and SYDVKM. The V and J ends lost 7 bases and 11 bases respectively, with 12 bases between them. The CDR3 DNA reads TGTGCCAGCATCTGGGGGAGCAAGCAGTTCTTC. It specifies CASIWGSKQFF.

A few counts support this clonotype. The CDR3 loop is CASSDSRYIYYGYTF. The CDR3 nucleotides are TGTGCCAGCAGTGACTCGAGGTACATCTACTATGGCTACACCTTC. The chain carries TRBV6-4 and TRBJ1-2; D ambiguous. The V end was cut by 0 bases, the J end by 3 bases, with 11 bases between. Looked up from germline, CDR1 is MRHNA and CDR2 is SNTAGT. The CDR3 is 15 amino acids.

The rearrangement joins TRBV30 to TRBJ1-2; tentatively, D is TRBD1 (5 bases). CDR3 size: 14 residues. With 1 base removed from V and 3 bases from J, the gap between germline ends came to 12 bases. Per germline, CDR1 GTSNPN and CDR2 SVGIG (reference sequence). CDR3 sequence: CAWSEGAWDYGYTF. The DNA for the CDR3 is TGTGCCTGGAGTGAAGGGGCTTGGGACTATGGCTACACCTTC.

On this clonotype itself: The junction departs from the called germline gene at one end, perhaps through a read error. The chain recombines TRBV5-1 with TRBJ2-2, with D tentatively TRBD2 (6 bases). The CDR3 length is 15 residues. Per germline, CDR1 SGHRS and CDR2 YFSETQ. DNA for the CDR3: TGCGCCAGCAGCCTCGGGGGAAAGAACATCGGGGAGCTGTTTTTT. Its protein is CASSLGGKNIGELFF.

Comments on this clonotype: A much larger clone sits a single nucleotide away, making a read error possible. The CDR3 loop reads CASARAGGYTDTQYF. The CDR3 DNA sequence: TGTGCCAGCGCTCGGGCAGGGGGCTACACAGATACGCAGTATTTT. J is TRBJ2-3 and V is TRBV5-6; TRBD1 aligns across 8 bases. The V segment lost 7 bases and the J segment 2 bases; nucleotides outside the gene matches: 9. The CDR3 length is 15 residues. Germline values: CDR1 SGHDT, CDR2 YYEEEE.

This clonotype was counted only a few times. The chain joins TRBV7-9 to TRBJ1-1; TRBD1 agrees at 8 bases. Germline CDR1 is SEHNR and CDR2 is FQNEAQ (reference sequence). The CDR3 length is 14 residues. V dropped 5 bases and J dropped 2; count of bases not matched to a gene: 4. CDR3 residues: CASSVQGVNTEAFF. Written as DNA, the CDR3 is TGTGCCAGCAGCGTACAGGGGGTAAACACTGAAGCTTTCTTT.